One sample yielded the 3 T cell receptor beta chains listed below, sequenced in a study of T cells in women clearing cervical HPV infection. The repertoire was sequenced with immunoSEQ multiplex PCR; TCRdb's copy has only in-frame clones and lacks some. This table holds about 39,000 clones. The sequenced sample consisted of blood buffy coat. These receptors were obtained from a woman aged 18-70 years with a cervical HPV16 infection that either progressed to CIN3+ or cleared (not recorded which).

Turning to this clone: Read data end 3 residues before the CDR3 end; the end is taken from the germline J gene. The chain recombines TRBV5-4 with TRBJ2-5; 7 positions agree with TRBD1. The CDR3 spans 13 residues. V shed 4 bases and J 2 bases; nucleotides not matched to a gene: 2. Germline CDR1 is SGHNT and CDR2 is YYREEE (reference sequence). CDR3 protein: CASSQQGQETQYF. CDR3 DNA (partial): TGTGCCAGCAGCCAACAGGGGCAAGAGACC.

In the case of this clone: The sequenced fragment ends 3 residues before the CDR3 boundary, so the rest is inferred from the germline J gene. The V and J genes are TRBV7-9 and TRBJ2-2, with D possibly being TRBD2 (5 bases). The CDR3 totals 15 residues. Germline-derived CDR1 and CDR2 are SEHNR and FQNEAQ (reference sequence). The part of the CDR3 DNA that was read is TGTGCCAGCAGCTTAGCTCTCGCGGGCATGGGTAAG. Encoded protein: CASSLALAGMGK. The whole CDR3 sequence is CASSLALAGMGKLFF. The whole variable domain, remainder taken from reference TRBV7-9 and TRBJ2-2, is DTGVSQNPRHKITKRGQNVTFRCDPISEHNRLYWYRQTLGQGPEFLTYFQNEAQLEKSRLLSDRFSAERPKGSFSTLEIQRTEQGDSAMYLCASSLALAGMGKLFFGEGSRLTVL.

A remark on this clone: The CDR3 end lies 3 residues beyond the end of the read and is filled in from the germline J gene. The chain uses TRBV18 and TRBJ2-2, with a possible D match to TRBD2 (6 bases). The CDR3 runs 15 residues. The V end lost 3 bases, the J end lost 6 bases, and 14 bases lay between the germline ends. Germline CDR1 KGHSH, CDR2 LQKENI. The sequenced CDR3 bases are TGTGCCAGCTCACCTCTGGAGGGAGCGGCCGGGGAG. Protein product: CASSPLEGAAGE. The full CDR3 protein reads CASSPLEGAAGELFF. Variable domain in full (rest from reference TRBV18 and TRBJ2-2): NAGVMQNPRHLVRRRGQEARLRCSPMKGHSHVYWYRQLPEEGLKFMVYLQKENIIDESGMPKERFSAEFPKEGPSILRIQQVVRGDSAAYFCASSPLEGAAGELFFGEGSRLTVL.